These 4 T cell receptor beta chains were all obtained from the same sample, sequenced in a study of blood T cell repertoires in COVID-19. Some clones are missing from TCRdb's copy, which holds only in-frame ones; the method was immunoSEQ multiplex PCR. Among about 80,000 clones listed, 60% to 85% were seen once. Material: peripheral blood. These receptors were collected from a human donor in a cohort sampled during active COVID-19.

This clone is a singleton in its sample. The rearrangement joins TRBV6-2 or TRBV6-3 to TRBJ2-7; TRBD2 agrees at 7 bases. The V gene end was trimmed by 5 bases and the J gene end by 3 bases; junction bases not matched to a gene: 7. Germline V lookup: CDR1 MNHEY, CDR2 SVGEGT. The CDR3 is 14 residues long. The CDR3 region has the DNA TGTGCCAGCAGTCCAGCGGGGTATTTCTACGAGCAGTACGTC. Translating it yields CASSPAGYFYEQYV.

The sample holds a few counts of this clone. The chain recombines TRBV2 with TRBJ1-2; 7 bases map to TRBD1. V dropped 7 bases and J dropped 5; count of bases not matched to a gene: 7. This CDR3 is built from 13 residues. Germline loops: CDR1 SNHLY, CDR2 FYNNEI. This CDR3 is CASKGTDGYGYTF. The CDR3 nucleotides read TGTGCCAGCAAAGGGACAGATGGATATGGCTACACCTTC.

This clone came up a few times. J is TRBJ2-1 and V is TRBV9; D may be TRBD2 (6 bases). The CDR3 runs to 14 residues. Trimming took off 4 bases at V and 2 bases at J, with 10 bases between the two ends. Germline CDR1 reads SGDLS; CDR2 reads YYNGEE. The CDR3: CASSSSGAYNEQFF. The CDR3 DNA is TGTGCCAGCAGCTCCTCGGGAGCCTACAATGAGCAGTTCTTC.

The rearrangement links TRBV20-1 to TRBJ2-5, with D perhaps TRBD1 (5 bases). Germline-derived CDR1 and CDR2 are DFQATT and SNEGSKA (reference sequence). The ends were cut back, 3 bases at V and 2 bases at J, with 13 bases in the middle. This CDR3 is 14 amino acids long. The CDR3, as DNA: TGCAGTGCTAGTGGACACGACCCACAAGAGACCCAGTACTTC. Its protein product is CSASGHDPQETQYF.